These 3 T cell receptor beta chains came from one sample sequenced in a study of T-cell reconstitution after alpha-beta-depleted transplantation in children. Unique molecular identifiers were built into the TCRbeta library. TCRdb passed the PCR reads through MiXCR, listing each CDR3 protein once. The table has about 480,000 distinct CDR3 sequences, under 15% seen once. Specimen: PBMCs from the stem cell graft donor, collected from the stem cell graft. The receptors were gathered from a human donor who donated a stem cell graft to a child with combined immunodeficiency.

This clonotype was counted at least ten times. CDR3 in DNA: TGTGCCAGCACCGGGACAGGGGGCGAGCAGTACTTC. Translated: CASTGTGGEQYF. This rearrangement joins TRBV27 to TRBJ2-7; 11 bases line up with TRBD1. Trimming took 7 bases from V and 6 from J; bases not matched to a gene: 2. The CDR3 loop spans 12 amino acids. Germline V gives CDR1 MNHEY, CDR2 SMNVEV (reference sequence).

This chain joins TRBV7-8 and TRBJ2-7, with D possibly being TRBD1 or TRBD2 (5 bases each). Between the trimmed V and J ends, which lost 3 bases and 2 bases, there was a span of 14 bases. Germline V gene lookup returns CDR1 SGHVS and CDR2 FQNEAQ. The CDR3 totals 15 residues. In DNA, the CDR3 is TGTGCCAGCAGCTTCTCAGGGACGGAAACCTACGAGCAGTACTTC. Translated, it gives CASSFSGTETYEQYF.

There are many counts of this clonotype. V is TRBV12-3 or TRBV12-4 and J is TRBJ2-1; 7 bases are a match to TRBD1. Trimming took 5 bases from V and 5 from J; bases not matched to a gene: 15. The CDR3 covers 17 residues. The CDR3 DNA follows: TGTGCCAGCAGTGCGACAGGGCTTCTTCCCAGCGACAATGAGCAGTTCTTC. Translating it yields CASSATGLLPSDNEQFF.